The 17 T cell receptor beta chains below were found in one sample sequenced in a study of Ad26.COV2.S vaccination and SARS-CoV-2 variants. Profiling relied on immunoSEQ multiplex PCR, and the TCRdb table lists in-frame clones only, not all of them. Here the sample spans 300,000 to 350,000 clones, 85% to 90% being singletons. As for treatment: roughly 18 received Ad26.COV2.S at low or high dose, single or two shots; about 5 received placebo; per-sample allocation not given. Sampling took place 63 days after the first vaccine or placebo injection. This sample comprised peripheral blood, obtained in a trial of Ad26.COV2.S vaccine versus placebo. These receptors all come from a person aged 18-60 years who received the Ad26.COV2.S COVID-19 vaccine or a placebo.

On this clone: Germline is not matched at one junction end, which may reflect a read error. The V and J genes are TRBV6-2 or TRBV6-3 and TRBJ2-3; maybe TRBD1 (7 bases). The germline V gene encodes CDR1 MNHEY and CDR2 SVGEGT. The CDR3 consists of 17 residues. The CDR3 DNA follows: TGTGCCAGCAGTAACTCCCCCGCAGGGGGGACCACAGATACGCAGTATTTT. Translating it yields CASSNSPAGGTTDTQYF.

This chain uses TRBV7-9 with TRBJ2-7, with 9 bases matching TRBD1. The CDR3 sequence is 17 residues long. Germline V gene lookup returns CDR1 SEHNR and CDR2 FQNEAQ (reference sequence). V trimming: 5 bases; J trimming: 0 bases; junction bases outside the gene matches: 11. Written as DNA, the CDR3 is TGTGCCAGCAGCGGAACCAGACAGGGGGTAATCTCCTACGAGCAGTACGTC. It yields the protein CASSGTRQGVISYEQYV.

V gene TRBV20-1 combines with J gene TRBJ2-5, with unresolved D. Germline lookup yields CDR1 DFQATT and CDR2 SNEGSKA (reference sequence). The CDR3 spans 11 residues. Trimming pared 0 bases from V and 6 bases from J, leaving 5 bases between. In nucleotides, the CDR3 is TGCAGTGCTAGAGATCTCAAGACCCAGTACTTC. The encoded protein is CSARDLKTQYF.

The V gene is TRBV6-2 or TRBV6-3, the J gene TRBJ1-6; D may be TRBD1 (5 bases). Germline CDR1 MNHEY, CDR2 SVGEGT. V was shortened by 6 bases and J by 5 bases, with 17 bases between the two germline ends. CDR3 length: 16 amino acids. CDR3 in DNA: TGTGCCAGCAGCGAATCCCAGGGTTCTCATAATTCACCCCTCCACTTT. It specifies CASSESQGSHNSPLHF.

This chain uses TRBV7-9 with TRBJ2-5; perhaps TRBD2 as D (5 bases). The CDR3 covers 12 residues. Looked up from germline, CDR1 is SEHNR and CDR2 is FQNEAQ (reference sequence). V lost 5 bases and J lost 9, with 13 bases in between. CDR3 sequence reads: CASSPHPRAQYF. The CDR3 bases are TGTGCCAGCAGCCCCCACCCGAGGGCCCAGTACTTC.

V gene TRBV2 combines with J gene TRBJ1-3; a weak D match, TRBD1 (6 bases). V was cut by 6 bases and J by 0 bases, with 12 bases left in between. In germline, CDR1 is SNHLY, CDR2 FYNNEI. The CDR3 has 15 residues. CDR3 nucleotide sequence: TGTGCCAGCAGCACAGGGAGTGTCTCTGGAAACACCATATATTTT. This translates into CASSTGSVSGNTIYF.

The V and J genes are TRBV19 and TRBJ2-7; the D is unclear. Trimming pared 3 bases from V and 3 bases from J, leaving 9 bases between. Germline loops: CDR1 LNHDA, CDR2 SQIVND (reference sequence). The CDR3 has 13 residues. The chain's CDR3 is CASSMDPGYEQYF. The CDR3 region has the DNA TGTGCCAGTAGTATGGATCCTGGCTACGAGCAGTACTTC.

V usage is TRBV5-6 and J usage is TRBJ1-1; no reliable D call. Trimming removed 5 bases at V and 5 bases at J, with 13 bases between. The CDR3 totals 13 residues. CDR1 SGHDT and CDR2 YYEEEE come from the germline V gene. The DNA for the CDR3 is TGTGCCAGCAGTCAACCCCGATCTACTGAAGCTTTCTTT. Its translation: CASSQPRSTEAFF.

The chain is built from TRBV4-1 and TRBJ2-7; the D gene could be TRBD1 or TRBD2 (5 bases each). The germline gives CDR1 MGHRA, CDR2 YSYEKL. The CDR3 is 12 amino acids. Trimming removed 4 bases from V and 6 bases from J, with 10 bases in between. CDR3 region: CASSPGPGEQYF. The CDR3 DNA reads as TGCGCCAGCAGCCCGGGGCCCGGCGAGCAGTACTTC.

The chain has TRBV2 and TRBJ1-2; a weak D match, TRBD1 (5 bases). Germline V gives CDR1 SNHLY, CDR2 FYNNEI. The V and J ends lost 1 base and 1 base respectively, with 7 bases between them. The CDR3 extends over 14 amino acids. The CDR3 region is CASSEGQGNYGYTF. In DNA, the CDR3 is TGTGCCAGCAGTGAAGGGCAGGGTAACTATGGCTACACCTTC.

This rearrangement joins TRBV27 to TRBJ2-3, with D possibly matching TRBD2 (5 bases). CDR1 is MNHEY, CDR2 SMNVEV, per germline (reference sequence). This CDR3 comprises 16 residues. Trimming left V 4 bases short and J 3 bases short, with 17 bases between. The CDR3 region is CASSSLPGRGTDTQYF. For the CDR3, the DNA is TGTGCCAGCAGTTCCTTGCCCGGGCGAGGGACAGATACGCAGTATTTT.

V and J are TRBV2 and TRBJ1-2; 7 bases fit TRBD1. There are 14 residues in the CDR3. Germline assignment: CDR1 SNHLY and CDR2 FYNNEI. V was clipped by 6 bases and J by 4 bases; unmatched bases: 8. The CDR3 DNA is TGTGCCAGCAGCTTTCAGGGGGGCCGCTATGGCTACACCTTC. Encoded protein: CASSFQGGRYGYTF.

The V call is TRBV15, the J call TRBJ2-7; no clear D gene. CDR1 and CDR2 from the germline V gene are LNHNV and YYDKDF (reference sequence). The CDR3 has 17 amino acids. V lost 1 base and J lost 3, with 19 bases in between. The CDR3 coding sequence is TGTGCCACCAGCAGAGTCAAGGTTATTTTTAACAACTACGAGCAGTACTTC. Translation gives CATSRVKVIFNNYEQYF.

This clone was found a few times. V gene TRBV7-8 combines with J gene TRBJ2-7; possible D gene TRBD1, 6 bases. Germline CDR1 reads SGHVS; CDR2 reads FQNEAQ. This CDR3 has 16 amino acids. V was cut by 5 bases and J by 2 bases, with 19 bases left in between. The DNA for the CDR3 is TGTGCCAGCAGCGACCCGCCCGGGACACAGACCTACGAGCAGTACGTC. Translation gives CASSDPPGTQTYEQYV.

V usage is TRBV9 and J usage is TRBJ2-6, with a weak D call TRBD1 (5 bases). Germline V gene sequence: CDR1 SGDLS, CDR2 YYNGEE. Trimming shortened V by 0 bases and J by 3 bases, and 16 bases separated the two germline ends. This CDR3 is 18 amino acids long. CDR3 residues: CASSVASQGVSGANVLTF. The CDR3, as DNA: TGTGCCAGCAGCGTAGCCAGTCAGGGTGTTAGTGGGGCCAACGTCCTGACTTTC.

This chain joins TRBV5-1 and TRBJ2-1; no definite D call. Between the trimmed V and J ends, which lost 8 bases and 7 bases, there was a span of 10 bases. Germline V gene data show CDR1 as SGHRS and CDR2 as YFSETQ. The CDR3 extends over 11 amino acids. The CDR3 DNA reads as TGCGCCAGTAGTGAACCAAATGAGCAGTTCTTC. Translating gives CASSEPNEQFF.

The chain combines TRBV7-2 with TRBJ2-3; 10 nucleotides align to TRBD2. In germline, CDR1 is SGHTA, CDR2 FQGNSA. This CDR3 region has 17 residues. Trimming removed 0 bases from V and 2 bases from J; junction bases left unmatched: 5. The CDR3, as DNA: TGTGCCAGCAGCTTAGCGAGGACTAGCGGCCCCACAGATACGCAGTATTTT. Protein product: CASSLARTSGPTDTQYF.